Included here is one T cell receptor (beta chain) sequence, with context. Its target is not known. Researchers isolated at least 7 million PBMCs per sample. Per individual sample, total RNA of at least 6 micrograms was extracted. This entry is derived from a study of blood T cells in healthy people across ages. Study-level results: Unsorted PBMC material precluded a definitive naive versus antigen-experienced comparison.

Deletions cut 3 bases from V and 3 bases from J, with 15 bases between. The CDR3 is made up of 15 amino acids. CDR1 and CDR2 from the germline V gene are DFQATT and SNEGSKA (reference sequence). Primed by a sample-barcoded 5' primer and a J-beta primer mix, a second PCR proceeded for 7 to 11 cycles. TCRdb re-called the 5' RACE reads with MiXCR, one entry per CDR3 protein. The sample contains fewer than 950,000 distinct CDR3 sequences, roughly 34% of which appear only once. Sequences were obtained from blood. The V and J genes are TRBV20-1 and TRBJ1-5; a weak D match, TRBD1 (5 bases). This TCR was recovered from a man younger than 30 in good health. CDR3 nucleotides: TGCAGTGCTAGGACCCCGCGGGGGGACAATCAGCCCCAGCATTTT. This translates into CSARTPRGDNQPQHF.